Given below is one T cell receptor beta chain in context. Membership in each cohort depended on participant-reported clinical history. This sample is drawn from a study of blood T cell repertoires in COVID-19. Germline V gene lookup returns CDR1 SGHRS and CDR2 YFSETQ. V was trimmed by 4 bases and J by 6 bases, leaving 19 bases between them. The CDR3 consists of 16 residues. The table came from immunoSEQ multiplex PCR; TCRdb's copy has only in-frame clones and leaves some out. Counted here are fewer than 250,000 clones, 87% occurring once; the ten biggest clones make up around 2.6%. The chain uses TRBV5-1 and TRBJ1-4; a weak D match, TRBD1 (6 bases). The specimen sequenced was PBMCs or T cells enriched from blood (not recorded which). The clonotype comes from a woman aged 25 to 45 with acute COVID-19. The CDR3 DNA reads as TGCGCCAGCAGCATTTCTTACAGGGTCAGCGATGAAAAACTGTTTTTT. It specifies CASSISYRVSDEKLFF.